This T cell receptor beta chain was sequenced in a study of response to subunit inactivated influenza vaccine. TCRdb itself ran the RT-PCR reads through MiXCR, one entry per CDR3 protein. The sample contains about 570,000 distinct CDR3 sequences, 11% of which appear only once. CDR3 length: 14 residues. CDR1 SQVTM and CDR2 ANQGSEA come from the germline V gene. V was clipped by 4 bases and J by 12 bases, with 22 bases between them. These records were also assigned to another study, of T cells expressing NK-cell markers. This second study says: UMIs accompanied the 5'RACE template switching by which TCR beta cDNA was made.

The TCR sequence derives from a man aged 45-65 years who received an inactivated influenza vaccine. Here the sequenced sample was PBMCs from blood, taken on the day of vaccination. This chain joins TRBV29-1 and TRBJ2-1; D is possibly TRBD2 (7 bases). CDR3 protein: CSVGGGASVAGQFF. The CDR3 DNA reads as TGCAGCGTTGGAGGGGGGGCATCGGTTGCGGGGCAGTTCTTC.